This TCR beta chain was sequenced for a study of human T cells and chemical hapten exposure. Time point given: pre-sensitization, week 0. Noted treatment: therapeutic diphenylcyclopropenone sensitization with weekly scalp DPC. Blood draws came before every patch-test application. Each CDR3 protein gets one entry after TCRdb re-called the RACE reads with MiXCR. Of about 98,000 distinct CDR3 sequences detected, about 10% appear once; the ten largest clones hold 3.1%. This clonotype was seen a few times. The trim removed 4 bases at V and 4 bases at J, leaving 6 bases unmatched. CDR3 size: 14 residues. Germline values: CDR1 DFQATT, CDR2 SNEGSKA (reference sequence).

The source of this sequence is a woman aged 55-70 years with alopecia areata. Some clones in this sample may be carry-over from other donors' samples. The sample was whole blood, taken in connection with sensitization to the hapten diphenylcyclopropenone (DPC). This chain connects TRBV20-1 to TRBJ2-2, with 7 nucleotides matching TRBD1. CDR3 coding DNA: TGCAGTGCTACCGCCGGGACAGCCACCGGGGAGCTGTTTTTT. Residues: CSATAGTATGELFF.